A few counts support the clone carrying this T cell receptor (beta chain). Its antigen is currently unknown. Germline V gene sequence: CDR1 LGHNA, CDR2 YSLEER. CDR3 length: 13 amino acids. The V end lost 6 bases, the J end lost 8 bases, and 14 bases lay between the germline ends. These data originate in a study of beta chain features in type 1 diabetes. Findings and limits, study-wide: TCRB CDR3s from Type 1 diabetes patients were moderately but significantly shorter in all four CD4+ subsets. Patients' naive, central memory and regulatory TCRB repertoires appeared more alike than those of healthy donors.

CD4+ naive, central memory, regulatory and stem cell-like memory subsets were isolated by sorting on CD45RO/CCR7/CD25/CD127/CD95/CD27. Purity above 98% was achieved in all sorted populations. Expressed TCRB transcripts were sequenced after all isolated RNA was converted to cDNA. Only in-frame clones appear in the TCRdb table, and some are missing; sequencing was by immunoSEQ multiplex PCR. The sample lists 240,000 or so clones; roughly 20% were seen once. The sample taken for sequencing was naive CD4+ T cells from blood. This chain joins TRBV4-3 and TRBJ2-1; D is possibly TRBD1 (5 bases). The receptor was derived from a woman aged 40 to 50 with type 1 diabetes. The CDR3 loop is CASRLTPRDEQFF. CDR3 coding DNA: TGCGCCAGCAGACTTACCCCCAGGGATGAGCAGTTCTTC.